The 29 T cell receptor beta chains listed next were all sequenced from one sample in a study of cytomegalovirus exposure and HLA in healthy donors (dated by TCRdb to 2015 to 2018). The library was generated by the immunoSEQ multiplex PCR assay. TCRdb provides this immuneACCESS table in a form limited to in-frame rearrangements. Some clones are lacking; in checked studies, under half of them reflect an unresolved V gene, and why the rest are absent is not known. The sample has tens of thousands of clones on record, 85% to 95% of them singletons. 0.9% to 1.4% of the sample belongs to the ten largest clones. Sequenced input: PBMCs. These receptors were taken from a man between 18 and 35 years old in good health and CMV-seronegative.

The CDR3 DNA is TGTGCCAGCAAGGAAAGCGGGAGAGGCCCTGCAGCCGAGCAGTACTTC. This gives the protein CASKESGRGPAAEQYF. V usage is TRBV11-2 and J usage is TRBJ2-7; 8 bases line up with TRBD2. Trimming removed 7 bases from V and 6 bases from J; junction bases left unmatched: 17. Per germline, CDR1 SGHAT and CDR2 FQNNGV. The CDR3 runs 16 residues. Full variable domain (rest looked up from reference TRBV11-2 and TRBJ2-7): EAGVAQSPRYKIIEKRQSVAFWCNPISGHATLYWYQQILGQGPKLLIQFQNNGVVDDSQLPKDRFSAERLKGVDSTLKIQPAKLEDSAVYLCASKESGRGPAAEQYFGPGTRLTVT.

The rearrangement links TRBV4-1 to TRBJ2-7; tentatively, D is TRBD2 (5 bases). This CDR3 has 14 amino acids. Germline CDR1 reads MGHRA; CDR2 reads YSYEKL. V was trimmed by 3 bases and J by 3 bases, leaving 12 bases between them. Written as DNA, the CDR3 is TGCGCCAGCAGCCAGGAGGTCTGGAGCTACGAGCAGTACTTC. This encodes CASSQEVWSYEQYF.

The rearrangement uses TRBV28 and TRBJ2-4; 8 nucleotides match TRBD2. The ends lost 6 bases at V and 14 bases at J; junction bases unmatched: 15. The CDR3 spans 14 residues. CDR1 is MDHEN, CDR2 SYDVKM, per germline. In nucleotides, the CDR3 is TGTGCCAGCAGCCTAGAACCGCCCGGGAGGGAGGAGTACTTC. Its translation: CASSLEPPGREEYF.

The chain uses TRBV7-2 and TRBJ2-3; D call uncertain. The CDR3 runs 12 residues. Looked up from germline, CDR1 is SGHTA and CDR2 is FQGNSA. Deletions cut 2 bases from V and 6 bases from J, with 6 bases between. The CDR3 DNA sequence: TGTGCCAGCAGCTTAAAGCTGGATACGCAGTATTTT. This codes for CASSLKLDTQYF.

J is TRBJ2-1 and V is TRBV28; 12 nucleotides agree with TRBD2. CDR1 is MDHEN, CDR2 SYDVKM, per germline. V lost 8 bases to trimming and J lost 5 bases; unmatched junction nucleotides: 19. The CDR3 is 19 residues long. Here the CDR3 DNA reads TGTGCCAGCTCCTTTAAGATTTGGGGCCTAGCGGGAGGGGACAATGAGCAGTTCTTC. It encodes CASSFKIWGLAGGDNEQFF.

This clone was counted only a few times. The rearrangement joins TRBV28 to TRBJ2-1, with a weak D call TRBD2 (6 bases). The CDR3 runs 15 residues. Germline CDR1 and CDR2: MDHEN and SYDVKM. V was pared by 8 bases and J by 6 bases, with 20 bases between. In DNA form, the CDR3 reads TGTGCCAGCGGTCGCAGGGACTCGAGGACCAATGAGCAGTTCTTC. Protein: CASGRRDSRTNEQFF.

In its sample, this clone was seen a few times. The chain joins TRBV28 to TRBJ1-5; tentative D call: TRBD1 (5 bases). CDR3 size: 15 residues. Germline V gives CDR1 MDHEN, CDR2 SYDVKM. V dropped 3 bases and J dropped 2 bases, with 11 bases sitting between them. The CDR3 DNA reads TGTGCCAGCAGTTTTGCCGGGGGTGGCAATCAGCCCCAGCATTTT. Translated, it gives CASSFAGGGNQPQHF.

This chain joins TRBV5-6 and TRBJ1-1; tentative D call: TRBD1 (5 bases). The CDR3 spans 14 residues. V lost 5 bases and J 7 bases, leaving 18 bases between the germline ends. Germline V gene lookup returns CDR1 SGHDT and CDR2 YYEEEE. The CDR3 DNA follows: TGTGCCAGCAGTTTTCGCTACGGGGGTGATGAAGCTTTCTTT. It yields the protein CASSFRYGGDEAFF. Full variable domain (outside the CDR3, taken from reference TRBV5-6 and TRBJ1-1): DAGVTQSPTHLIKTRGQQVTLRCSPKSGHDTVSWYQQALGQGPQFIFQYYEEEERQRGNFPDRFSGHQFPNYSSELNVNALLLGDSALYLCASSFRYGGDEAFFGQGTRLTVV.

The table lists this clone with a count of one. The chain carries TRBV29-1 and TRBJ2-1; D might be TRBD2 (6 bases). Trimming took 8 bases from V and 6 from J, leaving 8 bases between them. Per the germline V gene, CDR1 is SQVTM and CDR2 is ANQGSEA. This CDR3 comprises 10 residues. CDR3 bases: TGCAGCTCCGGGGGCAATGAGCAGTTCTTC. It codes for CSSGGNEQFF.

V is TRBV6-6 and J is TRBJ2-7, with D possibly being TRBD1 (6 bases). Trimming stripped 6 bases from V and 2 bases from J, with 14 bases between. The CDR3 length is 14 residues. Germline V gene lookup returns CDR1 MNHNY and CDR2 SVGAGI (reference sequence). The CDR3 sequence: CASRNGQSTYEQYF. The CDR3, as DNA: TGTGCCAGCAGAAACGGACAGTCTACCTACGAGCAGTACTTC.

The gene calls are TRBV7-3 and TRBJ2-3, with D possibly being TRBD2 (6 bases). This CDR3 is 14 amino acids long. Germline CDR1 reads SGHTA; CDR2 reads FQGTGA. Trimming shortened V by 4 bases and J by 4 bases, and 12 bases separated the two germline ends. CDR3 region: CASSSLGGADTQYF. CDR3 bases: TGTGCCAGCAGCTCCCTGGGGGGAGCAGATACGCAGTATTTT.

This clone was seen more than once but under ten times. V and J are TRBV5-6 and TRBJ1-5; D unresolved. From germline, CDR1 is SGHDT and CDR2 YYEEEE. CDR3 size: 12 residues. Between the trimmed V and J ends, which lost 4 bases and 5 bases, there was a span of 7 bases. CDR3 sequence reads: CASSHGDQPQHF. CDR3 coding DNA: TGTGCCAGCAGCCACGGGGATCAGCCCCAGCATTTT.

J is TRBJ2-7 and V is TRBV9; D not resolved. This CDR3 region has 14 residues. Germline V gives CDR1 SGDLS, CDR2 YYNGEE. Between the trimmed V and J ends, which lost 5 bases and 3 bases, there was a span of 15 bases. CDR3 region: CASRPSFGLYEQYF. The CDR3 DNA reads as TGTGCCAGCAGGCCAAGTTTTGGGCTCTACGAGCAGTACTTC.

The CDR3 reads CASYGTGTGVNEQFF. In DNA, the CDR3 is TGTGCCAGCTACGGAACCGGGACAGGGGTCAATGAGCAGTTCTTC. The chain joins TRBV18 to TRBJ2-1, with 10 bases fitting TRBD1. Per the germline V gene, CDR1 is KGHSH and CDR2 is LQKENI. The CDR3 is made up of 15 amino acids. The J segment lost 6 bases and the V segment lost 7 bases, leaving 9 bases of the junction unmatched.

This sequence joins TRBV27 and TRBJ2-3; no firm D call. Germline assignment: CDR1 MNHEY and CDR2 SMNVEV (reference sequence). The V gene lost 3 bases and the J gene lost 6 bases, with 10 bases spanning the gap. There are 13 residues in the CDR3. CDR3 in DNA: TGTGCCAGCAGTTTTATTGAGTCGGATACGCAGTATTTT. It is translated as CASSFIESDTQYF.

This sequence joins TRBV6-5 and TRBJ2-5, with TRBD1 matching 9 bases. V shed 8 bases and J 4 bases; nucleotides not matched to a gene: 5. This CDR3 region has 13 residues. Germline assignment: CDR1 MNHEY and CDR2 SVGAGI. As DNA, the CDR3 is TGTGCCAGCGGAAACAGGGGGCGAGAGACCCAGTACTTC. This encodes CASGNRGRETQYF.

This rearrangement joins TRBV14 to TRBJ1-1; D call uncertain. The CDR3 spans 14 residues. V was shortened by 4 bases and J by 6 bases, with 15 bases between the two germline ends. In germline, CDR1 is SGHDN, CDR2 FVKESK. The CDR3 protein is CASSRGGKSPEAFF. The DNA for the CDR3 is TGTGCCAGCAGCCGCGGCGGGAAGTCCCCTGAAGCTTTCTTT.

V and J are TRBV19 and TRBJ2-1; 14 bases are shared with TRBD2. The CDR3 has 16 amino acids. V shed 2 bases and J 10 bases; nucleotides not matched to a gene: 7. CDR1 is LNHDA, CDR2 SQIVND, per germline (reference sequence). DNA for the CDR3: TGTGCCAGTAGTATACCGGCGGGACTAGCGGGAGTGGAGCAGTTCTTC. This sequence encodes CASSIPAGLAGVEQFF.

The chain links TRBV29-1 to TRBJ2-7; possible D gene TRBD1, 5 bases. CDR3 length: 13 residues. Germline V lookup: CDR1 SQVTM, CDR2 ANQGSEA. Deletions cut 6 bases from V and 3 bases from J, with 15 bases between. CDR3 in DNA: TGCAGCGTGACCCAGCCAGGGTTCTACGAGCAGTACTTC. This sequence encodes CSVTQPGFYEQYF.

The V gene is TRBV7-2, the J gene TRBJ2-5, with 14 bases aligning to TRBD2. Germline lookup yields CDR1 SGHTA and CDR2 FQGNSA. The CDR3 consists of 18 residues. With V trimmed by 1 base and J by 5 bases, 9 bases remained unmatched. CDR3 sequence (DNA): TGTGCCAGCAGCTTAGACTTGATCGGGACTAGCGGGAGTGAGACCCAGTACTTC. Its translation: CASSLDLIGTSGSETQYF.

Only one count was recorded for this clone. The chain joins TRBV27 to TRBJ2-1; the match to TRBD2 covers 12 bases. The CDR3 totals 14 residues. The germline gives CDR1 MNHEY, CDR2 SMNVEV (reference sequence). The trim removed 7 bases at V and 5 bases at J, leaving 3 bases unmatched. In DNA, the CDR3 is TGTGCCAGCATGCGGACTAGCGGGGACAATGAGCAGTTCTTC. Translated, it gives CASMRTSGDNEQFF.

The rearrangement uses TRBV9 and TRBJ2-7, with 10 bases fitting TRBD1. The germline gives CDR1 SGDLS, CDR2 YYNGEE. This CDR3 contains 14 residues. Trimming cost V 4 bases and J 3 bases; bases outside gene matches: 4. The CDR3 is CASSRWDRGYEQYF. DNA for the CDR3: TGTGCCAGCAGCCGATGGGACAGGGGCTACGAGCAGTACTTC.

The gene calls are TRBV29-1 and TRBJ2-1; D gene uncertain. Trimming shortened V by 6 bases and J by 0 bases, and 6 bases separated the two germline ends. The CDR3 consists of 12 residues. CDR1 is SQVTM and CDR2 is ANQGSEA in the germline V gene. The DNA of the CDR3 is TGCAGCGTCGAACGCTCCTACAATGAGCAGTTCTTC. It codes for CSVERSYNEQFF.

The chain employs TRBV7-2 and TRBJ2-2; 7 bases agree with TRBD1. This CDR3 region has 13 residues. V lost 1 base to trimming and J lost 15 bases; unmatched junction nucleotides: 8. Germline values: CDR1 SGHTA, CDR2 FQGNSA. The CDR3 loop reads CASSLGGSGGMFF. Written as DNA, the CDR3 is TGTGCCAGCAGCTTAGGGGGGTCAGGGGGTATGTTTTTT.

V and J are TRBV13 and TRBJ1-2; TRBD1 is a possible D gene (6 bases). The CDR3 is made up of 14 amino acids. V dropped 2 bases and J dropped 3 bases, with 10 bases sitting between them. CDR1 is PRHDT and CDR2 is FYEKMQ in the germline V gene (reference sequence). The CDR3 nucleotides are TGTGCCAGCAGCTTACAGGGGACATACTATGGCTACACCTTC. Protein sequence: CASSLQGTYYGYTF.

The chain combines TRBV19 with TRBJ2-1; a possible D gene is TRBD1 (6 bases). V gave up 5 bases and J gave up 9 bases, with 17 bases separating them. The CDR3 contains 14 residues. CDR1 and CDR2 from the germline V gene are LNHDA and SQIVND (reference sequence). The chain's CDR3 is CASSPTTGSGEQFF. In DNA, the CDR3 is TGTGCCAGTAGTCCAACAACAGGGTCGGGTGAGCAGTTCTTC.

The chain combines TRBV28 with TRBJ2-1; 9 bases are shared with TRBD2. Germline assignment: CDR1 MDHEN and CDR2 SYDVKM. The CDR3 has 18 residues. V shed 4 bases, J shed 2 bases, and the junction held 12 bases outside the gene matches. The CDR3 spells CASSSEWGGGRAYNEQFF. DNA of the CDR3: TGTGCCAGCAGTTCCGAATGGGGGGGCGGGAGGGCCTACAATGAGCAGTTCTTC.

This clone showed up just a few times. The chain combines TRBV7-3 with TRBJ2-1; 8 nucleotides align to TRBD2. With 6 bases clipped from V and 6 bases from J, the junction kept 13 bases outside the gene matches. This CDR3 is built from 16 residues. Germline CDR1 reads SGHTA; CDR2 reads FQGTGA. CDR3: CASSPGPAGGGNEQFF. The CDR3 DNA reads as TGTGCCAGCAGTCCGGGCCCTGCGGGAGGCGGCAATGAGCAGTTCTTC.

This clone occurred a few times. J is TRBJ2-3 and V is TRBV6-1, with 8 bases matching TRBD2. Germline trimming cut 0 bases from V and 3 bases from J; bases unmatched to any gene: 2. The CDR3 has 15 residues. Germline loops: CDR1 MNHNS, CDR2 SASEGT. The CDR3 coding sequence is TGTGCCAGCAGTGAAGCGATAGCGGGGACAGATACGCAGTATTTT. Its translation: CASSEAIAGTDTQYF.